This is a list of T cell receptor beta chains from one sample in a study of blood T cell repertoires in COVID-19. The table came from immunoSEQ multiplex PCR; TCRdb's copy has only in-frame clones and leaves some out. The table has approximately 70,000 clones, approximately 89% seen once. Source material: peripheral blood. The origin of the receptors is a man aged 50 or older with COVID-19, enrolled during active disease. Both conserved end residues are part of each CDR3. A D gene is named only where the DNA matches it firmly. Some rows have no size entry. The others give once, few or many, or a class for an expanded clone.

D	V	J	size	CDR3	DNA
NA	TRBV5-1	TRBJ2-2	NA	CASSSGLPNTGELFF	TGCGCCAGCAGCTCCGGACTACCGAACACCGGGGAGCTGTTTTTT
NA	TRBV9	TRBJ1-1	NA	CASSVAITGPNTEAFF	TGTGCCAGCAGCGTAGCTATTACAGGGCCGAACACTGAAGCTTTCTTT
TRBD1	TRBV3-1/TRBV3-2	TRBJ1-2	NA	CASSQDLTGSGGYTF	TGTGCCAGCAGCCAAGATTTGACAGGGAGCGGAGGCTACACCTTC
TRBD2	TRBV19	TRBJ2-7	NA	CASSIVSGSYEQYF	TGTGCCAGTAGTATAGTGAGCGGGAGCTACGAGCAGTACTTC
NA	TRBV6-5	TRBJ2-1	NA	CASSYSGPHNEQFF	TGTGCCAGCAGTTACTCGGGGCCCCACAATGAGCAGTTCTTC
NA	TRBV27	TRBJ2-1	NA	CASKPRDSYNEQFF	TGTGCCAGCAAACCTAGGGACTCGTACAATGAGCAGTTCTTC
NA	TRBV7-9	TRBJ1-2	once	CASSLMGNGYTF	TGTGCCAGCAGCTTAATGGGCAACGGCTACACCTTC
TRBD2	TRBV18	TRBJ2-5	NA	CASSLGLAGDRETQYF	TGTGCCAGCTCTCTCGGACTAGCGGGAGACCGGGAGACCCAGTACTTC
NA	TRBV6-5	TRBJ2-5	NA	CASLWQGRETQYF	TGTGCCAGCTTGTGGCAGGGGAGAGAGACCCAGTACTTC
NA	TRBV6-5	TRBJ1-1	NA	CASTRAETGRPFF	TGTGCCAGCACCAGGGCGGAGACAGGCAGACCTTTCTTT
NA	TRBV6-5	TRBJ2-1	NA	CATLLAGSYNEQFF	TGTGCCACCTTACTAGCAGGCTCCTACAATGAGCAGTTCTTC
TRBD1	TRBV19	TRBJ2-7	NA	CASRRGWTGAYEQYF	TGTGCCAGTAGACGAGGCTGGACAGGAGCCTACGAGCAGTACTTC
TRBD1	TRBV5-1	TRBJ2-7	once	CASSSTGYSYEQYF	TGCGCCAGCAGCTCGACAGGGTACTCCTACGAGCAGTACTTC
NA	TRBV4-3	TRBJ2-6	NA	CASSQFGQGSTGANVLTF	TGCGCCAGCAGCCAATTCGGCCAGGGTAGCACTGGGGCCAACGTCCTGACTTTC
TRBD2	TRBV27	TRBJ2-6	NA	CASSPRTSGISGANVLTF	TGTGCCAGCAGCCCACGGACTAGCGGTATCTCTGGGGCCAACGTCCTGACTTTC
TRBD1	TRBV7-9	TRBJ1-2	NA	CASSSGTGLAYTF	TGTGCCAGCAGTTCCGGGACAGGGTTAGCCTACACCTTC
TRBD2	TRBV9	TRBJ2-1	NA	CASSVGSGEREDEQFF	TGTGCCAGCAGCGTAGGAAGTGGGGAGCGGGAGGATGAGCAGTTCTTC
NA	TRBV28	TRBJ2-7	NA	CASSQDTVPYEQYF	TGTGCCAGCAGCCAGGACACAGTACCCTACGAGCAGTACTTC
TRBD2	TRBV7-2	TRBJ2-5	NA	CASSFPRTSEETQYF	TGTGCCAGCAGCTTTCCGCGTACTAGCGAAGAGACCCAGTACTTC
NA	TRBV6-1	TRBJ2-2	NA	CASSEKRVAGELFF	TGTGCCAGCAGTGAAAAGAGGGTTGCCGGGGAGCTGTTTTTT
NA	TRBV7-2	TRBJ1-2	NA	CASSLSYFNYGYTF	TGTGCCAGCAGCTTATCCTACTTCAACTATGGCTACACCTTC
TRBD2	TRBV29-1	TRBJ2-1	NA	CSVLAGAHNEQFF	TGCAGCGTTCTTGCGGGAGCCCACAATGAGCAGTTCTTC
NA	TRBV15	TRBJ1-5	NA	CATSRDRSGGHQPQHF	TGTGCCACCAGCAGAGATAGGTCGGGGGGCCATCAGCCCCAGCATTTT
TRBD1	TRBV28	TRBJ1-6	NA	CASRGQGVRVDSPLHF	TGTGCCAGCAGGGGACAGGGGGTTCGCGTGGATTCACCCCTCCACTTT
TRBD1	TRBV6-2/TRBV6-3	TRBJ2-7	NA	CASSYPRQGSPYEQYF	TGTGCCAGCAGTTACCCTAGACAGGGAAGTCCCTACGAGCAGTACTTC
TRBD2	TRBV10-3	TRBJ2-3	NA	CAIRKLTSGSTDTQYF	TGTGCCATCAGGAAGCTAACTAGCGGAAGCACAGATACGCAGTATTTT
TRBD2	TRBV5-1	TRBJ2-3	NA	CASSGGLAGGHADTQYF	TGCGCCAGCAGCGGAGGACTAGCGGGAGGGCATGCAGATACGCAGTATTTT
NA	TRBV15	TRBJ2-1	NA	CATSKERGSSYNEQFF	TGTGCCACCAGCAAAGAAAGGGGGAGCTCCTACAATGAGCAGTTCTTC
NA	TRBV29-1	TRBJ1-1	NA	CSVVWGEGTEAFF	TGCAGCGTTGTATGGGGAGAAGGCACTGAAGCTTTCTTT
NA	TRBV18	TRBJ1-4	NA	CASSPYDRWKEKLFF	TGTGCCAGCTCACCATACGACAGATGGAAGGAAAAACTGTTTTTT
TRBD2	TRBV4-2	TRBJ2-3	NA	CASSSGLAGGPGDTQYF	TGTGCCAGCAGTTCGGGACTAGCGGGAGGGCCAGGAGATACGCAGTATTTT
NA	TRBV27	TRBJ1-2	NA	CASSLSSGGNGYTF	TGTGCCAGCAGTTTATCGTCTGGGGGGAACGGCTACACCTTC
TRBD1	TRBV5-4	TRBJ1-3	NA	CASSLDRGNTIYF	TGTGCCAGCAGCTTGGACAGGGGGAACACCATATATTTT
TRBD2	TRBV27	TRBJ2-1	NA	CASGGLAEYNEQFF	TGTGCCAGCGGGGGACTAGCGGAGTACAATGAGCAGTTCTTC
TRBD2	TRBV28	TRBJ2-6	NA	CASSLVAGGPNSAGANVLTF	TGTGCCAGCAGTTTAGTGGCGGGAGGGCCGAATAGTGCTGGGGCCAACGTCCTGACTTTC
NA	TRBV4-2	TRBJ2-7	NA	CASSPTIDTFSYEQYF	TGTGCCAGCAGCCCCACGATCGACACCTTCTCCTACGAGCAGTACTTC
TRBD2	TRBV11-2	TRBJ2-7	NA	CASRPAGGGRYEQYF	TGTGCCAGCAGGCCGGCGGGAGGGGGCCGCTACGAGCAGTACTTC